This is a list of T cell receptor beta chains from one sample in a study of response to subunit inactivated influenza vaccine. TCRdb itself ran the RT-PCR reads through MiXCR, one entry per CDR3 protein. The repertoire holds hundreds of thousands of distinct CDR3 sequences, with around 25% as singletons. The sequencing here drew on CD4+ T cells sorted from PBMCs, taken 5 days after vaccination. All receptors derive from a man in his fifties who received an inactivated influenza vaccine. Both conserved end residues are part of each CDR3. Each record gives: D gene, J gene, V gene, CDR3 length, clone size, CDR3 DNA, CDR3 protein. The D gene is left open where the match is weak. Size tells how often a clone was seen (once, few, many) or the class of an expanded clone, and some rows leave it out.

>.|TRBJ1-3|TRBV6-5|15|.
TGTGCCAGCAGTTACGACAGGAGCTCTGGAAACACCATATATTTT
CASSYDRSSGNTIYF
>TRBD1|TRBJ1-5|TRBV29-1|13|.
TGCAGCGTCGTGACAGGGGGCGGTCAGCCCCAGCATTTT
CSVVTGGGQPQHF
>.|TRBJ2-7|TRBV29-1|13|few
TGCAGCGTTGAGCGGCAGGGGCCCTACGAGCAGTACTTC
CSVERQGPYEQYF
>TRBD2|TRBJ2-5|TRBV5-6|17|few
TGTGCCAGCAGCTTGTTTGGTTCTAGCGGGAGATTTGAGACCCAGTACTTC
CASSLFGSSGRFETQYF
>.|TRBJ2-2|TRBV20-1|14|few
TGCAGTGCTAGAGAGGTGCCGAACACCGGGGAGCTGTTTTTT
CSAREVPNTGELFF
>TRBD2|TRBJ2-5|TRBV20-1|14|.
TGCAGTGCGCTGGGACTAGCGGGGGGAGAGACCCAGTACTTC
CSALGLAGGETQYF
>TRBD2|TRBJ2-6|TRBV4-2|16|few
TGTGCCAGCAGCCAGGGACTATTCGAGGGGGCCAACGTCCTGACTTTC
CASSQGLFEGANVLTF
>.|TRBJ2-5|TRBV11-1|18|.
TGTGCCAGCAGCTTAGCTGCTACCAGGGGTTACCTAGGGGAGACCCAGTACTTC
CASSLAATRGYLGETQYF
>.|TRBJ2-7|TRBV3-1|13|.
TGTGCCAGCAGCCGGATTTTGGGGAGCGAGCAGTACTTC
CASSRILGSEQYF
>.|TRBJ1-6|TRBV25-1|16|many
TGTGCCAGCAGTGAATTTAGGTCAGGGGTTAATTCACCCCTCCACTTT
CASSEFRSGVNSPLHF
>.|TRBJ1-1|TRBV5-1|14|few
TGCGCCAGCAGCTTAAAAGCTCCGAACACTGAAGCTTTCTTT
CASSLKAPNTEAFF
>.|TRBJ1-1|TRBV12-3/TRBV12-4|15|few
TGTGCCAGCAGCCCCAGGGAGGGTACAAATACTGAAGCTTTCTTT
CASSPREGTNTEAFF
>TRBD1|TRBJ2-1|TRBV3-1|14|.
TGTGCCAGCAGCCGTGGACAGGGGTCGGGTGAGCAGTTCTTC
CASSRGQGSGEQFF
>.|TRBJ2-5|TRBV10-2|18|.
TGCGCCAGCAGTTCAATAGCGGCCAGACCTCCGTACCAAGAGACCCAGTACTTC
CASSSIAARPPYQETQYF
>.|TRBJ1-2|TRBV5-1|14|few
TGCGCCAGCAGTGCAGATACTCCTGGGCGCTTCTACACCTTC
CASSADTPGRFYTF
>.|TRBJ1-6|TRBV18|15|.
TGTGCCAGCTCACCACCCCCACAGGATAATTCACCCCTCCACTTT
CASSPPPQDNSPLHF
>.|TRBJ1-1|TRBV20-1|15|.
TGCAGTGCTAGAGATGAAGTCAGACCGAACACTGAAGCTTTCTTT
CSARDEVRPNTEAFF
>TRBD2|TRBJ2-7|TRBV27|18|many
TGTGCCAGCAGTGATAAGCTGACTAGCGGGGGAAGCTCCTACGAGCAGTACTTC
CASSDKLTSGGSSYEQYF
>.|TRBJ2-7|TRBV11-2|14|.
TGTGCCAGCAGCGTTAGCGGAACCCGCTACGAGCAGTACTTC
CASSVSGTRYEQYF
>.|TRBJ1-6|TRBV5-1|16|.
TGCGCCAGCAGAGGCGAGGGCAGCTCCTATAATTCACCCCTCCACTTT
CASRGEGSSYNSPLHF
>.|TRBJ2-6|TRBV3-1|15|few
TGTGCCAGCAGCCAAGACACCTCTGGGGCCAACGTCCTGACTTTC
CASSQDTSGANVLTF
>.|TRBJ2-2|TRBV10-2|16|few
TGCGCCAGCAGTGACCTGGGGAGTAGGGGCACCGGGGAGCTGTTTTTT
CASSDLGSRGTGELFF
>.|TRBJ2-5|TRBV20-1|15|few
TGCAGTGCTAGAAATTACAGGGAGGCCCAAGAGACCCAGTACTTC
CSARNYREAQETQYF
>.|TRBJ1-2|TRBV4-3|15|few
TGCGCCAGCAGCCAAGACCCCGTGACACCCTATGGCTACACCTTC
CASSQDPVTPYGYTF
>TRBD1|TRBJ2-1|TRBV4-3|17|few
TGCGCCAGCAGCCAAGAAGGCAGCGACAGGGGGCGGAATGAGCAGTTCTTC
CASSQEGSDRGRNEQFF
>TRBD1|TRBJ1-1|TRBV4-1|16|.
TGCGCCAGCAGCTACGCAGGGGGCCTTATGAACACTGAAGCTTTCTTT
CASSYAGGLMNTEAFF
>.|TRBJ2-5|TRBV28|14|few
TGTGCCAGCAGCGGAAGACAGAGCCAAGAGACCCAGTACTTC
CASSGRQSQETQYF
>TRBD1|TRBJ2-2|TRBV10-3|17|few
TGTGCCATCAGTGAGTCGCCGGGACAGGGCAGGACCGGGGAGCTGTTTTTT
CAISESPGQGRTGELFF
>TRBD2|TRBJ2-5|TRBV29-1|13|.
TGCAGCGTTGGGTATAGGGGAGGGGAGACCCAGTACTTC
CSVGYRGGETQYF
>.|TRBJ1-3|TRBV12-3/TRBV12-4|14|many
TGTGCCAGCAGGGAAGATAACTCTGGAAACACCATATATTTT
CASREDNSGNTIYF
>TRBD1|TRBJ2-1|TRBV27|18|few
TGTGCCAGCAGTTTATGGACCGGGACAGAGCAAAACGACAATGAGCAGTTCTTC
CASSLWTGTEQNDNEQFF
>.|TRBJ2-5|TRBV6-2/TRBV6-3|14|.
TGTGCCAGCAGTTACGGGGGGTCTCAAGAGACCCAGTACTTC
CASSYGGSQETQYF
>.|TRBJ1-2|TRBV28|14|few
TGTGCCACCTACACTCTAAACAGGGTTTGGGGCTACACCTTC
CATYTLNRVWGYTF
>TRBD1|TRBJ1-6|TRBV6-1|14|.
TGTGCCAGCAGTCCGACAGGGTTTTCTTCACCCCTCCACTTT
CASSPTGFSSPLHF
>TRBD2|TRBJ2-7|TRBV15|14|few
TGTGCCACCAGCAGAGCGGGAGGGACCTACGAGCAGTACTTC
CATSRAGGTYEQYF
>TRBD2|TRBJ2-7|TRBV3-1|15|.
TGTGCCTGCAGCCAAGGGTTACTAGCGGGAGGCGAGCAGTACTTC
CACSQGLLAGGEQYF
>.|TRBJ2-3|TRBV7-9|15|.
TGTGCCAGCAGGGCCCCGGGACTCACCACAGATACGCAGTATTTT
CASRAPGLTTDTQYF
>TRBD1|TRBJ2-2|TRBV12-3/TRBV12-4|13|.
TGTGCCTGTCAACAGGGGTTTAACGGGGAGCTGTTTTTT
CACQQGFNGELFF
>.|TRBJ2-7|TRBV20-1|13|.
TGCAGCGTTCAGGGCGCGAACTCCTACGAGCAGTACTTC
CSVQGANSYEQYF
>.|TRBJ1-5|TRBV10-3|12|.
TGTGCCATCAGTGGGACAGCTCAGCCCCAGCATTTT
CAISGTAQPQHF
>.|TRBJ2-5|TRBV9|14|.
TGTGCCAGCAGCGTCGGGACTCTACAAGAGACCCAGTACTTC
CASSVGTLQETQYF
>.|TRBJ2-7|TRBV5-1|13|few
TGCGCCAGCCAGACTGGGGATGGCTACGAGCAGTACTTC
CASQTGDGYEQYF
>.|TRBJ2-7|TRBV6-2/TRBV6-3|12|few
TGTGCCAGCATTGGGAATTCGGACGAGCAGTACTTC
CASIGNSDEQYF